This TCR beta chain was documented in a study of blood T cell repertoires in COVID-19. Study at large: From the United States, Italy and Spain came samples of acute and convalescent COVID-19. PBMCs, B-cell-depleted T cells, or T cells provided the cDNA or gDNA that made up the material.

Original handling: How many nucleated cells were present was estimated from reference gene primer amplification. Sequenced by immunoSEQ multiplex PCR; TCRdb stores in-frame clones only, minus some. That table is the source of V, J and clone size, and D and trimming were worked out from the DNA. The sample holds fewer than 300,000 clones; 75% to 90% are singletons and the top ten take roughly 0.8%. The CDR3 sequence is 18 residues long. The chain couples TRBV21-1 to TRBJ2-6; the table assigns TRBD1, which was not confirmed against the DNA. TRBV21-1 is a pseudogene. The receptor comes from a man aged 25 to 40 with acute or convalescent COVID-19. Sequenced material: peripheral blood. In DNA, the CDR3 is TGTGCCAGCAGCATCCGGGACAGGATTAAATCTGGGGCCAACGTCCTGACTTTC. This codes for CASSIRDRIKSGANVLTF.